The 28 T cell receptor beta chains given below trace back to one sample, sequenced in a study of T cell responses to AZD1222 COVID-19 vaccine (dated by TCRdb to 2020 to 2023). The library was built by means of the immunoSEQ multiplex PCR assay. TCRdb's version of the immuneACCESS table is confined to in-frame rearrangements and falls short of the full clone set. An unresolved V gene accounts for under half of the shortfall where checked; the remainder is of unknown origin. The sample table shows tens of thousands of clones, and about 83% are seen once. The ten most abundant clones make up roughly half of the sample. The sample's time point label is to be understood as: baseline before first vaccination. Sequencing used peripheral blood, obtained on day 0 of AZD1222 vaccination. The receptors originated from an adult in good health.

This CDR3 reads CASSPSGPKNEKLFF. The CDR3 nucleotides are TGTGCCAGCAGCCCCTCGGGGCCCAAGAATGAAAAACTGTTTTTT. This rearrangement joins TRBV7-9 to TRBJ1-4; maybe TRBD1 (5 bases). V was clipped by 5 bases and J by 5 bases, with 15 bases between them. This CDR3 contains 15 residues. The germline V gene has CDR1 SEHNR and CDR2 FQNEAQ (reference sequence).

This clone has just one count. In DNA form, the CDR3 reads TGTGCCATCAGTGGCTTGCTCGGAACTGAAGCTTTCTTT. It is translated as CAISGLLGTEAFF. The J gene is TRBJ1-1, the V gene TRBV10-3; D unresolved. CDR1 and CDR2 from the germline V gene are ENHRY and SYGVKD. This CDR3 spans 13 amino acids. Trimming pared 4 bases from V and 5 bases from J, leaving 11 bases between.

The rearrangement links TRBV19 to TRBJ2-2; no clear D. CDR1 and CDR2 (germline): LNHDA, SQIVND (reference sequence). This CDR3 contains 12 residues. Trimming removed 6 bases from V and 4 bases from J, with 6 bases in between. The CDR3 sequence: CASRPSTGELFF. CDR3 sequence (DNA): TGTGCCAGTAGGCCTAGCACCGGGGAGCTGTTTTTT.

The CDR3: CASSSGTGDNEQFF. Here the CDR3 DNA reads TGTGCCAGCAGCTCGGGTACCGGGGACAATGAGCAGTTCTTC. V usage is TRBV11-3 and J usage is TRBJ2-1; TRBD2 is a possible D gene (5 bases). This CDR3 has 14 residues. Trimming took off 4 bases at V and 5 bases at J, with 12 bases between the two ends. In germline, CDR1 is SGHNT, CDR2 YENEEA. Drawing the rest from reference TRBV11-3 and TRBJ2-1, the complete variable domain is EAGVVQSPRYKIIEKKQPVAFWCNPISGHNTLYWYLQNLGQGPELLIRYENEEAVDDSQLPKDRFSAERLKGVDSTLKIQPAELGDSAVYLCASSSGTGDNEQFFGPGTRLTVL.

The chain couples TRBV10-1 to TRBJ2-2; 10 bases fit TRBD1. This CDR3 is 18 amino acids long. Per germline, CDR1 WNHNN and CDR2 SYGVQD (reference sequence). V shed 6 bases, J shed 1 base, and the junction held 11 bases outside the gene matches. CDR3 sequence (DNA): TGCGCCAGCAGCCCGACCGGGACAGGGGCCATGAACACCGGGGAGCTGTTTTTT. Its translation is CASSPTGTGAMNTGELFF.

The CDR3 DNA follows: TGTGCCAGCAGTTTAGAAGCGGACACTGAAGCTTTCTTT. Translation gives CASSLEADTEAFF. This chain links TRBV12-3 or TRBV12-4 with TRBJ1-1; D not resolved. The CDR3 has 13 amino acids. Trimming took off 1 base at V and 3 bases at J, with 6 bases between the two ends.

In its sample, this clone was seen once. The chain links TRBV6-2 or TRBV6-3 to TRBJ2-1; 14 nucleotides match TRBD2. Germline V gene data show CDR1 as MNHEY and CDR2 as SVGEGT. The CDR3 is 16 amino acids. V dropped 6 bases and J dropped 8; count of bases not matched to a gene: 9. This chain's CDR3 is CASSQPTSGRADEQFF. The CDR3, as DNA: TGTGCCAGCAGCCAACCGACTAGCGGGAGGGCCGATGAGCAGTTCTTC.

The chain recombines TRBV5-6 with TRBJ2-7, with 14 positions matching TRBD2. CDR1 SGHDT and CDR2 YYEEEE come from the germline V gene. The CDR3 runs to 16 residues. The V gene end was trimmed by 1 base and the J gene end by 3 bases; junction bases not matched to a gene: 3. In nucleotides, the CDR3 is TGTGCCAGCAGCTTGCTTGGGACTAGCGGGAGCTACGAGCAGTACTTC. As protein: CASSLLGTSGSYEQYF.

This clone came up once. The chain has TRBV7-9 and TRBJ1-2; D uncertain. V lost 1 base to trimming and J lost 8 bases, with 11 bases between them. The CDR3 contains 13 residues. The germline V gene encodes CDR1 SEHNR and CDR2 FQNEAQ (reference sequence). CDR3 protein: CASSLDRLGGYTF. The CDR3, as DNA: TGTGCCAGCAGCTTAGACCGCCTGGGAGGCTACACCTTC.

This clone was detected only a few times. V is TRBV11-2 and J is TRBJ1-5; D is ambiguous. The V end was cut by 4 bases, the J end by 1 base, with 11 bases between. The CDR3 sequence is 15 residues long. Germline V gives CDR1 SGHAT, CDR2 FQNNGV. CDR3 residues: CASSSEGNSNQPQHF. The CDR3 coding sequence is TGTGCCAGCAGCTCCGAGGGTAACAGCAATCAGCCCCAGCATTTT.

The CDR3 loop reads CATRPTGVSQPQHF. CDR3 DNA: TGTGCCACCCGGCCCACAGGGGTAAGTCAGCCCCAGCATTTT. This sequence joins TRBV10-3 and TRBJ1-5, with TRBD1 matching 7 bases. V trimming: 10 bases; J trimming: 6 bases; junction bases outside the gene matches: 12. In germline, CDR1 is ENHRY, CDR2 SYGVKD. The CDR3 spans 14 residues.

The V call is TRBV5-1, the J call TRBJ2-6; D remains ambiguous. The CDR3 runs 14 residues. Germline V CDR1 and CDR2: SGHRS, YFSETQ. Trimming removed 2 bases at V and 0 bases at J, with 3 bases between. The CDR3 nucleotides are TGCGCCAGCAGCTTCCCCTCTGGGGCCAACGTCCTGACTTTC. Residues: CASSFPSGANVLTF.

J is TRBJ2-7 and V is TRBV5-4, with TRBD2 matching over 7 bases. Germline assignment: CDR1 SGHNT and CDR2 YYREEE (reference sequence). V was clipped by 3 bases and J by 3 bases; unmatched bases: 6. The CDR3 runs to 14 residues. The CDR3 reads CASSWGGTDYEQYF. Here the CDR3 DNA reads TGTGCCAGCAGCTGGGGGGGAACAGACTACGAGCAGTACTTC.

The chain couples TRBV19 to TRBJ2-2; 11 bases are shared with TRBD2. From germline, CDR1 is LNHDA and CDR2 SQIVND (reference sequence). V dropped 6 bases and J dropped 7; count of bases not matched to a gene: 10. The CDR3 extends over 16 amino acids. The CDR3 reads CASRTVLAGAVGELFF. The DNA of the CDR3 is TGTGCCAGTAGAACTGTACTAGCGGGAGCAGTCGGGGAGCTGTTTTTT.

CDR3 sequence reads: CASSLGSVVPNTGELFF. CDR3 nucleotides: TGTGCCAGCAGCTTAGGGAGCGTTGTCCCGAACACCGGGGAGCTGTTTTTT. The V gene is TRBV11-2, the J gene TRBJ2-2; D not resolved. V was cut by 1 base and J by 0 bases, with 12 bases left in between. Germline loops: CDR1 SGHAT, CDR2 FQNNGV. The CDR3 is 17 amino acids.

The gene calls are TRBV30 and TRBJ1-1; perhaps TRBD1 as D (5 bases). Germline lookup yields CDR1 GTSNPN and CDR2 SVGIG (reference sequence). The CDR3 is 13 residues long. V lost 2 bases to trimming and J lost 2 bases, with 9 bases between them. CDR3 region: CAWSQGLNTEAFF. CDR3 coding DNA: TGTGCCTGGAGTCAGGGTCTAAACACTGAAGCTTTCTTT.

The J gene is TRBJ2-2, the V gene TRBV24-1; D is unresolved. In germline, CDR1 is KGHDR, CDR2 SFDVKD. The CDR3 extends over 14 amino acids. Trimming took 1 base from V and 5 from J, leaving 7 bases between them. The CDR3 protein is CATSDFPATGELFF. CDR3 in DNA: TGTGCCACCAGTGATTTTCCGGCTACCGGGGAGCTGTTTTTT.

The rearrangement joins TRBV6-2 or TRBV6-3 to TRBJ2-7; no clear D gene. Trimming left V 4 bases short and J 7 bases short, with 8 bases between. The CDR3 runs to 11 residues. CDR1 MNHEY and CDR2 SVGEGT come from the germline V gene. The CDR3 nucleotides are TGTGCCAGCAGTTTTCCCGCTGAGCAGTACTTC. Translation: CASSFPAEQYF.

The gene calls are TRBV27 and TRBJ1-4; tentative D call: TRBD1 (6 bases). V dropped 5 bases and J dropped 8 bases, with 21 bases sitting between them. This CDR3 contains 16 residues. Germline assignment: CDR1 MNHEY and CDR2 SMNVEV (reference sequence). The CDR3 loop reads CASSPQTGRWGEKLFF. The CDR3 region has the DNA TGTGCCAGCAGTCCACAAACAGGGAGATGGGGCGAAAAACTGTTTTTT.

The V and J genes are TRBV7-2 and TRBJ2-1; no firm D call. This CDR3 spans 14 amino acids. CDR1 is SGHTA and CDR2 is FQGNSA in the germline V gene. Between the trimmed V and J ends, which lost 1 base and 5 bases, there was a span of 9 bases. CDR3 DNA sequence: TGTGCCAGCAGCTTAGTGGCCAGAGACAATGAGCAGTTCTTC. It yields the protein CASSLVARDNEQFF. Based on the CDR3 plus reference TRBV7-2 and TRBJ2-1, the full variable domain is GAGVSQSPSNKVTEKGKDVELRCDPISGHTALYWYRQSLGQGLEFLIYFQGNSAPDKSGLPSDRFSAERTGGSVSTLTIQRTQQEDSAVYLCASSLVARDNEQFFGPGTRLTVL.

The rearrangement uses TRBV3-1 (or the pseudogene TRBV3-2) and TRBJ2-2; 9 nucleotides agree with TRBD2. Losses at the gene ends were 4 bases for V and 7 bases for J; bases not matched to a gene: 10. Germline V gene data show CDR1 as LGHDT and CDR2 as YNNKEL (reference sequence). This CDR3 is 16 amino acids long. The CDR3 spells CASSPRGAGGLGELFF. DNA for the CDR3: TGTGCCAGCAGCCCGCGAGGCGCGGGGGGGCTCGGGGAGCTGTTTTTT.

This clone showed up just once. CDR3 loop: CAWSSGRGTDTQYF. CDR3 DNA: TGTGCCTGGAGTAGCGGGAGGGGCACAGATACGCAGTATTTT. J is TRBJ2-3 and V is TRBV30; 10 nucleotides line up with TRBD2. The V gene end was trimmed by 2 bases and the J gene end by 1 base; junction bases not matched to a gene: 0. The CDR3 has 14 amino acids. Per the germline V gene, CDR1 is GTSNPN and CDR2 is SVGIG (reference sequence).

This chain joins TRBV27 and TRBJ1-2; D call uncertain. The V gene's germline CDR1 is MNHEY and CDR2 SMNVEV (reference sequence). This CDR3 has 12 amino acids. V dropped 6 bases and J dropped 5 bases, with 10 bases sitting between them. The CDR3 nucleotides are TGTGCCAGCAGCCGGATCGGATATGGCTACACCTTC. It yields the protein CASSRIGYGYTF.

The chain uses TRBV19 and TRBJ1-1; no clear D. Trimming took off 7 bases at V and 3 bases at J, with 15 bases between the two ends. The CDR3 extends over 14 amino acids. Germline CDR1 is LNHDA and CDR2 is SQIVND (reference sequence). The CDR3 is CASIPSSGDTEAFF. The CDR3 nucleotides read TGTGCCAGTATTCCCTCAAGCGGGGACACTGAAGCTTTCTTT.

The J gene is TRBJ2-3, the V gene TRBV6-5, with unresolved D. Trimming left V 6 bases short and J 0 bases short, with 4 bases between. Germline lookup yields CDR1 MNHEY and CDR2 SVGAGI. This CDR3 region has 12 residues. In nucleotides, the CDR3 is TGTGCCAGCAGGGTCAGCACAGATACGCAGTATTTT. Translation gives CASRVSTDTQYF.

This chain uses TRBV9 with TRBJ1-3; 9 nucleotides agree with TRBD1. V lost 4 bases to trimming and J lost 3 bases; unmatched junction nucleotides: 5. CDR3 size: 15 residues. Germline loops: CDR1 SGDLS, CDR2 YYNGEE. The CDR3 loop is CASSPRQGDGNTIYF. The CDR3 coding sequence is TGTGCCAGCAGCCCCCGACAGGGGGATGGAAACACCATATATTTT.

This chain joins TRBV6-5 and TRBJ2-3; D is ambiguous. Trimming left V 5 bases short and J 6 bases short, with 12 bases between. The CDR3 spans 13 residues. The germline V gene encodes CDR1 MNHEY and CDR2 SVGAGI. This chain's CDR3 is CASSPGSPDTQYF. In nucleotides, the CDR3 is TGTGCCAGCAGTCCTGGATCCCCGGATACGCAGTATTTT.

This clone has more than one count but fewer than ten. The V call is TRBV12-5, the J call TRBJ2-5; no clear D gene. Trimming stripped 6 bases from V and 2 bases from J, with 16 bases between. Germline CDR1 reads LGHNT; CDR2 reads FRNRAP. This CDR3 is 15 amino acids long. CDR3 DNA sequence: TGTGCTAGTGGCCGTGTTGGGAACCTTCAAGAGACCCAGTACTTC. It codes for CASGRVGNLQETQYF.